This TCR beta chain was found in a study of cytomegalovirus exposure and HLA in healthy donors. Across the study: The 90 to 150 validation repertoires were produced on the same platform as the 650 to 800 repertoires of the first cohort. This was reported in a later analysis.

V shed 4 bases and J 6 bases; nucleotides not matched to a gene: 3. CDR1 DFQATT and CDR2 SNEGSKA come from the germline V gene (reference sequence). This CDR3 has 11 residues. Repertoires were generated with immunoSEQ multiplex PCR, while TCRdb's copy carries only in-frame clones and drops some. Of 160,000 or so clones listed, approximately 80% were seen once; the top ten hold approximately 2.4%. The origin of this receptor is a man aged 25-45 years in good health and CMV-seropositive. The chain is built from TRBV20-1 and TRBJ2-7; 7 bases match TRBD1. The sequencing sample was made of PBMCs. This CDR3 reads CSAIGGFEQYF. CDR3 coding DNA: TGCAGTGCTATAGGGGGCTTCGAGCAGTACTTC.